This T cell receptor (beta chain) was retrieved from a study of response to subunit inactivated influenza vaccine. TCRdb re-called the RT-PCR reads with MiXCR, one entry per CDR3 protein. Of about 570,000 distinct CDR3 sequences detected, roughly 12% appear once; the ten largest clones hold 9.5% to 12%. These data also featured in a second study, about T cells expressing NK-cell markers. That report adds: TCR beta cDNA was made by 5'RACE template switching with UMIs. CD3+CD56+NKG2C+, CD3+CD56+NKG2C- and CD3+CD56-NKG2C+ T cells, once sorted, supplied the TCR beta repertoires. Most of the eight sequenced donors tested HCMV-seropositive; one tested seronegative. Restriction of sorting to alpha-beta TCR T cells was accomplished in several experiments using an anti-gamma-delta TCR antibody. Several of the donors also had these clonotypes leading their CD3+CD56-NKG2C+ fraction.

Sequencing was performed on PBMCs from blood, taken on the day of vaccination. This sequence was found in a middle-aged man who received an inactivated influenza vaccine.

CDR3 protein: CASSDTGELFF. The CDR3 DNA reads TGCGCCAGCAGCGACACCGGGGAGCTGTTTTTT. This rearrangement joins TRBV5-1 to TRBJ2-2, with D uncertain. V lost 4 bases and J lost 3, with 1 base in between. Germline loops: CDR1 SGHRS, CDR2 YFSETQ. The length of the CDR3 is 11 residues.